In this sample, the clone carrying this T cell receptor (beta chain) turned up once. What it recognizes is unknown. The protocol was immunoSEQ multiplex PCR, while the TCRdb copy is restricted to in-frame clones and leaves out a portion. The table lists some 130,000 clones, roughly 92% of them singletons, with roughly 5.4% in the top ten. The entry originates in a study of T cell responses to AZD1222 COVID-19 vaccine. Study-wide results and caveats: Among those given AZD1222, only 6 or 7 were seropositive at baseline.

This TCR was recovered from an adult in good health. Material: peripheral blood, obtained on day 0 of AZD1222 vaccination.

In nucleotides, the CDR3 is TGTGCCAGCAGTTTCAGGGAACGGTCACCCCTCCACTTT. Translation gives CASSFRERSPLHF. The chain uses TRBV27 and TRBJ1-6; tentative D call: TRBD1 (5 bases). CDR1 is MNHEY, CDR2 SMNVEV, per germline (reference sequence). Trimming took off 3 bases at V and 10 bases at J, with 10 bases between the two ends. The CDR3 is 13 amino acids.